The 8 T cell receptor beta chains below were found in one sample sequenced in a study of T-cell memory formation after mild COVID-19. TCRdb independently ran MiXCR on the 5' RACE reads; one entry per CDR3 protein. In the table there are under 250,000 distinct CDR3 sequences, over 15% of which are singletons. Sequenced: PBMCs or a T cell subset sorted from them (not recorded which). All receptors come from an adult woman who had mild COVID-19 (a few samples of this study predate the infection). Cell type and time point are not known.

This clonotype occurred many times. This chain joins TRBV7-2 and TRBJ2-2, with TRBD1 identical over 7 bases. The germline V gene encodes CDR1 SGHTA and CDR2 FQGNSA. V shed 5 bases, J shed 5 bases, and the junction held 11 bases outside the gene matches. CDR3 size: 16 residues. CDR3 coding DNA: TGTGCCAGCAGCCCTGACAGGGTGGCAGGAACCGGGGAGCTGTTTTTT. Its translation: CASSPDRVAGTGELFF.

This clonotype was detected only a few times. The rearrangement links TRBV5-1 to TRBJ2-3; 8 bases are shared with TRBD2. Per the germline V gene, CDR1 is SGHRS and CDR2 is YFSETQ. Unmatched junction bases numbered 8, after V lost 2 bases and J lost 6 bases. The CDR3 is made up of 15 amino acids. CDR3 sequence reads: CASSLSGTRVDTQYF. CDR3 in DNA: TGCGCCAGCAGCTTAAGCGGGACTAGAGTGGATACGCAGTATTTT. Based on the CDR3 plus reference TRBV5-1 and TRBJ2-3, the full variable domain is KAGVTQTPRYLIKTRGQQVTLSCSPISGHRSVSWYQQTPGQGLQFLFEYFSETQRNKGNFPGRFSGRQFSNSRSEMNVSTLELGDSALYLCASSLSGTRVDTQYFGPGTRLTVL.

This clonotype was recorded a few times. The chain has TRBV29-1 and TRBJ2-7; D uncertain. The CDR3 is 14 amino acids. From germline, CDR1 is SQVTM and CDR2 ANQGSEA. V dropped 6 bases and J dropped 3 bases, with 18 bases sitting between them. Written as DNA, the CDR3 is TGCAGCGTCAAGGGCAAAAGAGGATACTACGAGCAGTACTTC. It encodes CSVKGKRGYYEQYF.

This clonotype was detected a few times. The CDR3 is CSALPGGRETQYF. DNA of the CDR3: TGCAGTGCCCTGCCCGGGGGGCGAGAGACCCAGTACTTC. The chain carries TRBV20-1 and TRBJ2-5; perhaps TRBD2 as D (7 bases). The CDR3 covers 13 residues. The ends were cut back, 6 bases at V and 4 bases at J, with 15 bases in the middle. Germline V CDR1 and CDR2: DFQATT, SNEGSKA (reference sequence).

This clonotype was seen only a few times. The chain joins TRBV20-1 to TRBJ1-5, with D unclear. The length of the CDR3 is 12 residues. Between the trimmed V and J ends, which lost 2 bases and 1 base, there was a span of 3 bases. Germline V CDR1 and CDR2: DFQATT, SNEGSKA (reference sequence). The CDR3 DNA follows: TGCAGTGCTAGACAGAGCAATCAGCCCCAGCATTTT. The encoded protein is CSARQSNQPQHF.

This clonotype showed up many times. CDR3 DNA sequence: TGTGCCAGCAGTAGCCGGGACCCCGCCTACAATGAGCAGTTCTTC. Encoded protein: CASSSRDPAYNEQFF. The chain employs TRBV12-3 or TRBV12-4 and TRBJ2-1; D may match TRBD1 or TRBD2 (5 bases each). Deletions cut 5 bases from V and 2 bases from J, with 13 bases between. The CDR3 sequence is 15 residues long.

This rearrangement joins TRBV15 to TRBJ1-2, with TRBD1 matching 7 bases. The CDR3 consists of 14 residues. Per the germline V gene, CDR1 is LNHNV and CDR2 is YYDKDF (reference sequence). The junction had 4 bases not matched to a gene; V was cut back by 2 bases and J by 4 bases. In DNA form, the CDR3 reads TGTGCCACCAGCAGACCGGGACAGCTCTATGGCTACACCTTC. Protein sequence: CATSRPGQLYGYTF.

This clonotype came up a few times. V gene TRBV19 combines with J gene TRBJ1-2; D gene uncertain. The V end lost 7 bases, the J end lost 0 bases, and 15 bases lay between the germline ends. Germline-derived CDR1 and CDR2 are LNHDA and SQIVND (reference sequence). CDR3 length equals 15 residues. The CDR3, as DNA: TGTGCCAGTATCGGCGACCGATCTACTAACTATGGCTACACCTTC. It specifies CASIGDRSTNYGYTF.